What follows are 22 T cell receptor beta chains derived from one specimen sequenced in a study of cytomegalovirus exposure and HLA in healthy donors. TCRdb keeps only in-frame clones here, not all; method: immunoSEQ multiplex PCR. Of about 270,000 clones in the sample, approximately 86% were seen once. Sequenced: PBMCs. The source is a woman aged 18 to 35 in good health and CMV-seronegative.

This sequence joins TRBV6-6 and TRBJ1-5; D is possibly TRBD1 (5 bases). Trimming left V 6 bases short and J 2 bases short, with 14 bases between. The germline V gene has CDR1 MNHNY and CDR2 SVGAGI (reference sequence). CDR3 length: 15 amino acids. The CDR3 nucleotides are TGTGCCAGCAGGTGGGGCACCGAGGGCAATCAGCCCCAGCATTTT. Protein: CASRWGTEGNQPQHF.

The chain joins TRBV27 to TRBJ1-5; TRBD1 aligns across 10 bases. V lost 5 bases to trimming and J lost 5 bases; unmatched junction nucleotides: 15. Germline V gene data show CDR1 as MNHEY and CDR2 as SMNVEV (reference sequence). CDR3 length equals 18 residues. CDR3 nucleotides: TGTGCCAGCAGTCTAAATCGACGTCCGGGACAGGGGCATCAGCCCCAGCATTTT. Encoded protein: CASSLNRRPGQGHQPQHF.

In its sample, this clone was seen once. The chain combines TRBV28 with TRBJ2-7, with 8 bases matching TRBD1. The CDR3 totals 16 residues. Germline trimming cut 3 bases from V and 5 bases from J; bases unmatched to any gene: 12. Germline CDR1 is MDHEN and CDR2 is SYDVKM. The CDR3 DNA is TGTGCCAGCAGTTTCTTTGGCTGGGACAGGCTTCACGAGCAGTACTTC. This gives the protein CASSFFGWDRLHEQYF.

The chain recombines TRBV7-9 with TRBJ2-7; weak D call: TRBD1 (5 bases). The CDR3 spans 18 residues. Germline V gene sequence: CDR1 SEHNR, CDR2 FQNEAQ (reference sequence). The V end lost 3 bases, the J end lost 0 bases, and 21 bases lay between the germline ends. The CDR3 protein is CASSFANFRQTSSYEQYF. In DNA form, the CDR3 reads TGTGCCAGCAGCTTCGCGAATTTCAGACAGACGAGCTCCTACGAGCAGTACTTC.

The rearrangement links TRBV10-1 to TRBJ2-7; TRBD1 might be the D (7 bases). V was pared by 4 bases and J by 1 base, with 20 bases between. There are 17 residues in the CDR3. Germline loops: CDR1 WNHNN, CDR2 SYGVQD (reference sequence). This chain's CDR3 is CASSVQGGREESYEQYF. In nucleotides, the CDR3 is TGCGCCAGCAGTGTCCAAGGGGGCAGGGAGGAATCCTACGAGCAGTACTTC.

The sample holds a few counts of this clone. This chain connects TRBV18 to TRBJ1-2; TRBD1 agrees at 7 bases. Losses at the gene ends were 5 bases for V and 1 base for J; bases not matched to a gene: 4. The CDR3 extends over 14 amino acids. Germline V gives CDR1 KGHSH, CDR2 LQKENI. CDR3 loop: CASSSTGDNYGYTF. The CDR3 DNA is TGTGCCAGCTCATCTACAGGGGATAACTATGGCTACACCTTC.

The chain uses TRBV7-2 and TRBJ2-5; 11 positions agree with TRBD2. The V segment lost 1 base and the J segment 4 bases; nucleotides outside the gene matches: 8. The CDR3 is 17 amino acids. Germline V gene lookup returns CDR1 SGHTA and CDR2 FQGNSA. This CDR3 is CASSLVPTSGNRETQYF. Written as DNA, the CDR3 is TGTGCCAGCAGCTTAGTCCCGACTAGCGGGAATCGAGAGACCCAGTACTTC.

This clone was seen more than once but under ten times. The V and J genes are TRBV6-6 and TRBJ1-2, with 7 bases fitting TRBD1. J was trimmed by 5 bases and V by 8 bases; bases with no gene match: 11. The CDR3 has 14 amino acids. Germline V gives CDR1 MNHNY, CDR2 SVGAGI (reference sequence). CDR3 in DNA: TGTGCCAGCCGCACGCGACAGGGTTGGTATGGCTACACCTTC. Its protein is CASRTRQGWYGYTF.

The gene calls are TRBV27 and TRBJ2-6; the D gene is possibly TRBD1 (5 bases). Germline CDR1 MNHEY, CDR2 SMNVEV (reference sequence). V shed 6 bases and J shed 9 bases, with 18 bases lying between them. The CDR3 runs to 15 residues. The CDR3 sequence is CASSPRASTLNVLTF. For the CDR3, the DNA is TGTGCCAGCAGCCCCAGGGCGTCGACGCTCAACGTCCTGACTTTC.

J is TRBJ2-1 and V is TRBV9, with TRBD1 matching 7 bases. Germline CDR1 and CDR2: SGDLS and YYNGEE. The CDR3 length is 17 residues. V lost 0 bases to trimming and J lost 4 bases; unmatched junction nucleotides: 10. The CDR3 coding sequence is TGTGCCAGCAGCGTAGTCCCCGGGACAGACCCTTACAATGAGCAGTTCTTC. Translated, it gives CASSVVPGTDPYNEQFF.

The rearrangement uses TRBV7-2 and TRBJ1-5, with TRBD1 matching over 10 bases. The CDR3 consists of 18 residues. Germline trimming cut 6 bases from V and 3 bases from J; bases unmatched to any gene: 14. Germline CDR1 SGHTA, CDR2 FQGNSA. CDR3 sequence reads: CASRPDSTGTGVNQPQHF. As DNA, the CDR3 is TGTGCCAGCAGACCAGACTCGACGGGGACAGGGGTCAATCAGCCCCAGCATTTT.

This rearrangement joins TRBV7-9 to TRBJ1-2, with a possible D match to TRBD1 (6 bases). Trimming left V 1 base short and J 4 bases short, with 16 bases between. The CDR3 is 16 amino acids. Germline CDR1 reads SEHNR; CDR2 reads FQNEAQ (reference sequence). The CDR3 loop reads CASSLVGRGPSYGYTF. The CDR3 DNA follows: TGTGCCAGCAGCTTAGTTGGGCGGGGGCCGAGCTATGGCTACACCTTC.

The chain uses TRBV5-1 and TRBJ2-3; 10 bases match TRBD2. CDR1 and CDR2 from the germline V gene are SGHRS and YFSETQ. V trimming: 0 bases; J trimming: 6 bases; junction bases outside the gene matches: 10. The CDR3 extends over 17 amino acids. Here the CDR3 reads CASSLVSAGGPADTQYF. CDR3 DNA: TGCGCCAGCAGCTTGGTGTCAGCGGGAGGGCCAGCGGATACGCAGTATTTT. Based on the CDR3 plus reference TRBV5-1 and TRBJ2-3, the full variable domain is KAGVTQTPRYLIKTRGQQVTLSCSPISGHRSVSWYQQTPGQGLQFLFEYFSETQRNKGNFPGRFSGRQFSNSRSEMNVSTLELGDSALYLCASSLVSAGGPADTQYFGPGTRLTVL.

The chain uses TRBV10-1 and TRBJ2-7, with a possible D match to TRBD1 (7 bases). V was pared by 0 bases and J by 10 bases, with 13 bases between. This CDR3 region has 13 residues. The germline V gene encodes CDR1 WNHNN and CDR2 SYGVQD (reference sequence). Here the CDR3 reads CASSESGRDSQYF. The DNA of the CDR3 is TGCGCCAGCAGTGAGTCTGGGCGGGACAGTCAGTACTTC.

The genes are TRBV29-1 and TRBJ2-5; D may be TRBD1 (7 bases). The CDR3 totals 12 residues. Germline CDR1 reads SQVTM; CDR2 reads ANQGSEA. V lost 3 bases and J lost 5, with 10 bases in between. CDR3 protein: CSVEAGGETQYF. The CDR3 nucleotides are TGCAGCGTTGAGGCAGGGGGGGAGACCCAGTACTTC. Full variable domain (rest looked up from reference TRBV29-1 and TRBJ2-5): SAVISQKPSRDICQRGTSLTIQCQVDSQVTMMFWYRQQPGQSLTLIATANQGSEATYESGFVIDKFPISRPNLTFSTLTVSNMSPEDSSIYLCSVEAGGETQYFGPGTRLLVL.

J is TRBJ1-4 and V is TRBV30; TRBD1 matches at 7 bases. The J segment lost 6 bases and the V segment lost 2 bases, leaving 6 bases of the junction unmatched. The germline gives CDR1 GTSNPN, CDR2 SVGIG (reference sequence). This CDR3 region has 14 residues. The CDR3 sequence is CAWSRGQADEKLFF. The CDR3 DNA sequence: TGTGCCTGGAGTAGGGGGCAGGCCGATGAAAAACTGTTTTTT.

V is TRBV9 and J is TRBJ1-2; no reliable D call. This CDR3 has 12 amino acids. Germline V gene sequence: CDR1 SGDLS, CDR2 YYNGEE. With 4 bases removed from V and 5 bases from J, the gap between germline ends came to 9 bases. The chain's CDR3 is CASSFRSYGYTF. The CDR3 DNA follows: TGTGCCAGCAGCTTTCGGTCTTATGGCTACACCTTC.

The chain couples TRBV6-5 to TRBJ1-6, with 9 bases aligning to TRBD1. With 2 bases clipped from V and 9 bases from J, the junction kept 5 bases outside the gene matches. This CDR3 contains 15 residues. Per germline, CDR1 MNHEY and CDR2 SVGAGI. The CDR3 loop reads CASSYGQGPGSPLHF. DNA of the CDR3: TGTGCCAGCAGTTACGGACAGGGGCCGGGTTCACCCCTCCACTTT.

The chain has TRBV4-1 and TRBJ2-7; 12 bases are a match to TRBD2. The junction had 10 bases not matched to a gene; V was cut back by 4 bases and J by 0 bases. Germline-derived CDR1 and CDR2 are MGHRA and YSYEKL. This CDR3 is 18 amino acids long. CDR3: CASSPPGLAGQSSYEQYF. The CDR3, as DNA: TGCGCCAGCAGCCCGCCGGGACTAGCGGGCCAGAGCTCCTACGAGCAGTACTTC.

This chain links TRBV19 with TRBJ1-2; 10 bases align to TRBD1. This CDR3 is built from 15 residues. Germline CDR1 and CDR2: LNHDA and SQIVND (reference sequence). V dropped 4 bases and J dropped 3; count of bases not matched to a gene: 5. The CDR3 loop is CASSNPGQGYYGYTF. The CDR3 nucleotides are TGTGCCAGTAGTAATCCGGGACAGGGGTACTATGGCTACACCTTC.

The CDR3 nucleotides are TGTGCCAGCATGTCGAGAGAGACCCAGTACTTC. Translated: CASMSRETQYF. The chain employs TRBV6-5 and TRBJ2-5; D is ambiguous. Germline CDR1 MNHEY, CDR2 SVGAGI. V lost 7 bases and J lost 4, with 7 bases in between. CDR3 length equals 11 residues.

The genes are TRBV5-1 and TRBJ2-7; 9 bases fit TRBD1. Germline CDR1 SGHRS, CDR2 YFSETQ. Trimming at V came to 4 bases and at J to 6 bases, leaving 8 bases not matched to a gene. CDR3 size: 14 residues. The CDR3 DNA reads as TGCGCCAGCAGCCAGGGACAGGGAGGCAGCGAGCAGTACTTC. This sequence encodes CASSQGQGGSEQYF.